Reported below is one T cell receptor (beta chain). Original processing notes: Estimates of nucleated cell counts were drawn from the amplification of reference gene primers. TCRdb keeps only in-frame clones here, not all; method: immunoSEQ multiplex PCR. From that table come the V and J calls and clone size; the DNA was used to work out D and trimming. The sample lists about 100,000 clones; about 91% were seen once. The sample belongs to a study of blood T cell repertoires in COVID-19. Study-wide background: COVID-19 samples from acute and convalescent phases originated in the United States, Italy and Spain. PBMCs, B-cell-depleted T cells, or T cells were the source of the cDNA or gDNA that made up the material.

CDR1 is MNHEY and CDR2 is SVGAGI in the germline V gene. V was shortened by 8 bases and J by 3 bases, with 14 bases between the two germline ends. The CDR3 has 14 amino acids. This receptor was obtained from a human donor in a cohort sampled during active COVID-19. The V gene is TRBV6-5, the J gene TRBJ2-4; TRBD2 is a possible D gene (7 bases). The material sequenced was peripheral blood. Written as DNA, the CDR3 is TGTGCCAGCGGACCAAGGGGGGGCAAAAACATTCAGTACTTC. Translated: CASGPRGGKNIQYF.